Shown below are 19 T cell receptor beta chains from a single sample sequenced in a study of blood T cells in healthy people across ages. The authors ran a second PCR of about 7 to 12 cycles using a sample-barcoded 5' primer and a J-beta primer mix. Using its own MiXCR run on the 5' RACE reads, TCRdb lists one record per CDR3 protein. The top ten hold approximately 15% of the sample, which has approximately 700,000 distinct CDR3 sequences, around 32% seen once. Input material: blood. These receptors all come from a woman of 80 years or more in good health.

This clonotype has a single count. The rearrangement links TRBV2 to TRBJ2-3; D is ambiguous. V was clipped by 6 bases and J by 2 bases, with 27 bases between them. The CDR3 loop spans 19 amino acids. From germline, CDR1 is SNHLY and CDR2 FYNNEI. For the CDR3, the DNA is TGTGCCAGCAGCCAAACCAAGATAATGTGGGCAGGTAACACAGATACGCAGTATTTT. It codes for CASSQTKIMWAGNTDTQYF.

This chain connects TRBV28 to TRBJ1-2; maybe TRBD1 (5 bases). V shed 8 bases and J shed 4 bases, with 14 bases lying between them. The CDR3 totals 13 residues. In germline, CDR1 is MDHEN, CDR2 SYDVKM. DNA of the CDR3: TGTGCCAGCCTCGGGGAGGGACTCTATGGCTACACCTTC. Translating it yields CASLGEGLYGYTF.

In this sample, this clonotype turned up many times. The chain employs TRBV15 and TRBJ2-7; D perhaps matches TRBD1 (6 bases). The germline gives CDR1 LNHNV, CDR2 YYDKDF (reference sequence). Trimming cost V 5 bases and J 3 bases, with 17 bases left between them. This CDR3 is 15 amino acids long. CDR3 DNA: TGTGCCACCAGCGCCCAAGGGGGTTCGGGCTACGAGCAGTACTTC. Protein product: CATSAQGGSGYEQYF.

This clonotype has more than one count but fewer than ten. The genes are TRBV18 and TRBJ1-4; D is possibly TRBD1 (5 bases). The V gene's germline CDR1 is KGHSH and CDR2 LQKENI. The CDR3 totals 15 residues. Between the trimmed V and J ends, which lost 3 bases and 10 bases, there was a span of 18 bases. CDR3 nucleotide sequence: TGTGCCAGCTCACCGGACATCGAAGGTCGGAGAAAACTGTTTTTT. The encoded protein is CASSPDIEGRRKLFF.

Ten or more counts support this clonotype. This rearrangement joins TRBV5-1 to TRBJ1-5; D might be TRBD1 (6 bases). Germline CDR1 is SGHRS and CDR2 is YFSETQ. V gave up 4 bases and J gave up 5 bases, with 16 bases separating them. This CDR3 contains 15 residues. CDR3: CASSLGAGGHQPQHF. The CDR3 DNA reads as TGCGCCAGCAGCCTGGGGGCAGGAGGGCATCAGCCCCAGCATTTT.

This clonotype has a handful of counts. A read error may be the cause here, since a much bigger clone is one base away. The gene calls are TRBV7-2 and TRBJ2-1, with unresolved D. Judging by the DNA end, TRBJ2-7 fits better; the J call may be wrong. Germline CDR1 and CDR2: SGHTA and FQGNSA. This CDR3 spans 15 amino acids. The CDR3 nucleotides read TGTGCCAGCAGCTTAGATCGGCAGATTTACAATGAGCAGTACTTC. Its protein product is CASSLDRQIYNEQYF.

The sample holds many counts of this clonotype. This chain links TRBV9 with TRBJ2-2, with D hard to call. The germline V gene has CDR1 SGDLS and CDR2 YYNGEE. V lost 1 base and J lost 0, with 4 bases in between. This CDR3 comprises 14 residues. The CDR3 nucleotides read TGTGCCAGCAGCGTAATGTCGAACACCGGGGAGCTGTTTTTT. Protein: CASSVMSNTGELFF.

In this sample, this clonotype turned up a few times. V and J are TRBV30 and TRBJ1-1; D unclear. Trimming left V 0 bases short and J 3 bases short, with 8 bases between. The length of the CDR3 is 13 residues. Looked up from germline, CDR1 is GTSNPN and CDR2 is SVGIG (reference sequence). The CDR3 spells CAWSVKRDTEAFF. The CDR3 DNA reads TGTGCCTGGAGTGTAAAGCGGGACACTGAAGCTTTCTTT.

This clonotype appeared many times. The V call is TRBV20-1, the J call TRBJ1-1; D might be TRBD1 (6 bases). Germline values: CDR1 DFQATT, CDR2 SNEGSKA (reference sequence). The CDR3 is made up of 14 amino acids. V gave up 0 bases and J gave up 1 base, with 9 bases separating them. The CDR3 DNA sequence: TGCAGTGCTAGAGAAACAGGGTCGAACACTGAAGCTTTCTTT. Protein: CSARETGSNTEAFF.

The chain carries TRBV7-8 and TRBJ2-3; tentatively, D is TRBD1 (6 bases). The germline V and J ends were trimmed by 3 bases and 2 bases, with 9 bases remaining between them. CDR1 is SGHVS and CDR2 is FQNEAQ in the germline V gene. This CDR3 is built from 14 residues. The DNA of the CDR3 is TGTGCCAGCAGCTTCCCAGGGGCCACAGATACGCAGTATTTT. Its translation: CASSFPGATDTQYF.

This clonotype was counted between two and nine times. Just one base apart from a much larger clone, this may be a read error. CDR3 sequence (DNA): TGTGCCAGCAGCGTTGCGGGGGTATACTGCAATGAGCAGTTCTTC. Encoded protein: CASSVAGVYCNEQFF. The V and J genes are TRBV9 and TRBJ2-1, with TRBD2 identical over 7 bases. Germline V gene sequence: CDR1 SGDLS, CDR2 YYNGEE. After removal of 2 bases from V and 6 bases from J, the junction contained 8 bases not matched to a gene. The CDR3 length is 15 residues.

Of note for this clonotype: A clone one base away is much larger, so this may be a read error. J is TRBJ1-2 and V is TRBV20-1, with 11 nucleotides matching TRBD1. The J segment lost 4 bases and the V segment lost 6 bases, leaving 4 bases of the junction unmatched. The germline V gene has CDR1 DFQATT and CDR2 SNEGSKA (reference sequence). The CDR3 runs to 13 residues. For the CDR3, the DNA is TGCAGTGCCTGGGGACAGGGGGGCTATGGCTACACCTTC. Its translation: CSAWGQGGYGYTF.

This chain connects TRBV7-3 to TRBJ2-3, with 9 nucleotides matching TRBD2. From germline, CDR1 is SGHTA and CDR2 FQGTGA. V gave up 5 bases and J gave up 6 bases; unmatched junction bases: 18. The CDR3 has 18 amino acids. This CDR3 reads CASSERQDWRGGPDTQYF. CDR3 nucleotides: TGTGCCAGCAGCGAAAGACAGGACTGGCGGGGGGGCCCTGATACGCAGTATTTT. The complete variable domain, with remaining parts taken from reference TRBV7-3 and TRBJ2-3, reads GAGVSQTPSNKVTEKGKYVELRCDPISGHTALYWYRQSLGQGPEFLIYFQGTGAADDSGLPNDRFFAVRPEGSVSTLKIQRTERGDSAVYLCASSERQDWRGGPDTQYFGPGTRLTVL.

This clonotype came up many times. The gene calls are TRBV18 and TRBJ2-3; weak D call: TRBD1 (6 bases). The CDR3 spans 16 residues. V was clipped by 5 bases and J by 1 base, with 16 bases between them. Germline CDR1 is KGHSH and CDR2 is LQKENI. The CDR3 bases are TGTGCCAGCTCATCAGCCCAACAGGGTCGCACAGATACGCAGTATTTT. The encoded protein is CASSSAQQGRTDTQYF.

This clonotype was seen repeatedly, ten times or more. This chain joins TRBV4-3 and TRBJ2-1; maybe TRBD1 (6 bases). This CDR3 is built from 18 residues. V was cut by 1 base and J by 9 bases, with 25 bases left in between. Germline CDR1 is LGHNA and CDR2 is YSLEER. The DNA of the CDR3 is TGCGCCAGCAGCCAAGCTCATCGGCAGGCAGGGGTCTCTGGTGAGCAGTTCTTC. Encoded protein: CASSQAHRQAGVSGEQFF.

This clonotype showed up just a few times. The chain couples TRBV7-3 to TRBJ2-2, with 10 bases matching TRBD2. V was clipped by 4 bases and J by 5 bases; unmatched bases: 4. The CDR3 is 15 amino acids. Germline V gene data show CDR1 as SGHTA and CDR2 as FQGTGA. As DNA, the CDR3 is TGTGCCAGCAGCTCAGCGGGGGGGCGGACCGGGGAGCTGTTTTTT. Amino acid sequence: CASSSAGGRTGELFF.

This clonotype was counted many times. Here the CDR3 DNA reads TGTGCCAGCAGTGAATCTGGGTGGCAGTACTTC. This sequence encodes CASSESGWQYF. This chain uses TRBV6-1 with TRBJ2-7; D is undetermined. CDR1 MNHNS and CDR2 SASEGT come from the germline V gene. V lost 2 bases and J lost 9, with 8 bases in between. The CDR3 consists of 11 residues.

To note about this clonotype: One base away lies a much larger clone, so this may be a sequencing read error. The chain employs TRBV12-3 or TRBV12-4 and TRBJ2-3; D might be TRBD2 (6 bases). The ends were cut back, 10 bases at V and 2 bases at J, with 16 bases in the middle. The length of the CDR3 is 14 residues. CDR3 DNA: TGTGCCACTAGCGCCCTAAAGCTCACAGATACGCAGTATTTT. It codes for CATSALKLTDTQYF.

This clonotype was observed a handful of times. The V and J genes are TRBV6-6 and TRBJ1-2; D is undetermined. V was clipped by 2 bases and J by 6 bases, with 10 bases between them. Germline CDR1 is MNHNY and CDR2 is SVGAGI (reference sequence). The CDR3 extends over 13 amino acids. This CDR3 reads CASSYPEEDGYTF. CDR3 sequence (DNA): TGTGCCAGCAGTTACCCCGAAGAAGATGGCTACACCTTC.